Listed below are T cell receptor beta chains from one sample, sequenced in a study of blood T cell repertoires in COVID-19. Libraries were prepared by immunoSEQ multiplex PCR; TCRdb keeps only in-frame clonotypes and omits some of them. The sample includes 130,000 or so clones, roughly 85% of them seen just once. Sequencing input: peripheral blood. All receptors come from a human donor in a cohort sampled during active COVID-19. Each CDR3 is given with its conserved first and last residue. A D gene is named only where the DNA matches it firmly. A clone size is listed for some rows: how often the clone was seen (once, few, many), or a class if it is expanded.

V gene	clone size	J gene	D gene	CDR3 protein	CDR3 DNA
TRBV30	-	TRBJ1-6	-	CALTGELGSPLHF	TGTGCCCTTACGGGGGAGCTAGGTTCACCCCTCCACTTT
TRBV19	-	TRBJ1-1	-	CASSQGILNTEAFF	TGTGCCAGTAGTCAGGGGATACTGAACACTGAAGCTTTCTTT
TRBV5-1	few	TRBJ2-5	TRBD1	CASSLGEQGRETQYF	TGCGCCAGCAGCTTGGGGGAACAGGGGAGAGAGACCCAGTACTTC
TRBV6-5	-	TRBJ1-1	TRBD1	CAITTGTGGKAFF	TGTGCCATCACAACCGGGACAGGGGGAAAAGCTTTCTTT
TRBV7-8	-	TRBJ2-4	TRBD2	CASSPRRGRDIQYF	TGTGCCAGCAGCCCACGCAGAGGGAGGGACATTCAGTACTTC
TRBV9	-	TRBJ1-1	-	CASSVAAANTEAFF	TGTGCCAGCAGCGTAGCGGCGGCGAACACTGAAGCTTTCTTT
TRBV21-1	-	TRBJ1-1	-	CASSRFQDRERTEAFF	TGTGCCAGCAGCAGATTCCAAGACAGGGAGAGGACTGAAGCTTTCTTT
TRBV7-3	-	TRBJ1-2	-	CASSFRDYTNYGYTF	TGTGCCAGCAGCTTTAGGGACTATACTAACTATGGCTACACCTTC
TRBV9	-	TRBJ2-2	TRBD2	CASSTRGRGANTGELFF	TGTGCCAGCAGCACCCGGGGGCGGGGGGCCAACACCGGGGAGCTGTTTTTT
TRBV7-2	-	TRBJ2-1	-	CASSLGVRNNEQFF	TGTGCCAGCAGCTTAGGGGTCAGGAACAATGAGCAGTTCTTC
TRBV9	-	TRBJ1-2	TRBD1	CASSVDRGRYYGYTF	TGTGCCAGCAGCGTAGACAGGGGGCGATACTATGGCTACACCTTC
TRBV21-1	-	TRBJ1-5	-	CASSKTGGGNQPQHF	TGTGCCAGCAGCAAAACGGGGGGGGGCAATCAGCCCCAGCATTTT
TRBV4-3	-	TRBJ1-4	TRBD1	CASSLNRGFATNEKLFF	TGCGCCAGCAGCCTCAACAGGGGCTTCGCAACTAATGAAAAACTGTTTTTT
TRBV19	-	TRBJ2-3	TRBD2	CASSPSGADTQYF	TGTGCCAGTAGTCCGAGCGGGGCAGATACGCAGTATTTT
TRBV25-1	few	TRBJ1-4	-	CASSDLRGGNEKLFF	TGTGCCAGCAGTGATCTCCGGGGGGGGAATGAAAAACTGTTTTTT
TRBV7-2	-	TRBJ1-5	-	CASSRGEASNQPQHF	TGTGCCAGCAGCCGGGGGGAGGCTAGCAATCAGCCCCAGCATTTT
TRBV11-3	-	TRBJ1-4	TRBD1	CASSPGQSQGKLFF	TGTGCCAGCAGCCCGGGACAGTCTCAGGGAAAACTGTTTTTT
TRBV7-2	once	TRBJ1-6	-	CASSFSGSPLHF	TGTGCCAGCAGCTTTAGCGGCTCACCCCTCCACTTT
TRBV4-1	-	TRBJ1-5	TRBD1	CASSQEGPFRGSNQPQHF	TGCGCCAGCAGCCAAGAAGGGCCGTTCAGGGGGAGCAATCAGCCCCAGCATTTT
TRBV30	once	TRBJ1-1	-	CAWGNSITGSTEAFF	TGTGCCTGGGGGAATTCCATAACAGGGAGCACTGAAGCTTTCTTT
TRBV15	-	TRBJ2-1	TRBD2	CATSRDYGTSGINEQFF	TGTGCCACCAGCAGAGATTACGGGACTAGCGGGATTAATGAGCAGTTCTTC
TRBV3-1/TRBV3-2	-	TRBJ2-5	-	CASSQDRGETQYF	TGTGCCAGCAGCCAAGATAGGGGGGAGACCCAGTACTTC
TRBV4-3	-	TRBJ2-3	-	CASSQDRRVNTQYF	TGCGCCAGCAGCCAAGATAGGAGGGTGAACACGCAGTATTTT
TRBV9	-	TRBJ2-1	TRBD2	CASSVSGRSDNEQFF	TGTGCCAGCAGCGTTAGCGGGAGAAGCGACAATGAGCAGTTCTTC
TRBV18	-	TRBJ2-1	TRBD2	CASSTSGRDFNEQFF	TGTGCCAGCTCAACTAGCGGGAGGGATTTCAATGAGCAGTTCTTC
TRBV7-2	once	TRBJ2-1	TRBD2	CASSPRGSGMGSYNEQFF	TGTGCCAGCAGCCCCCGCGGTAGCGGGATGGGCTCCTACAATGAGCAGTTCTTC
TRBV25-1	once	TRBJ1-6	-	CASSEYSHRTAVNSPLHF	TGTGCCAGCAGTGAATATTCTCATCGGACAGCGGTGAATTCACCCCTCCACTTT
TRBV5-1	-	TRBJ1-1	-	CASSLVSGNTEAFF	TGCGCCAGCAGCTTGGTTTCGGGGAACACTGAAGCTTTCTTT
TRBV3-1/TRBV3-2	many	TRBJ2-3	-	CASSLLSRPDTQYF	TGTGCCAGCAGCCTTTTATCTAGGCCAGATACGCAGTATTTT
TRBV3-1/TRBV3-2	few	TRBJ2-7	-	CASMSYEVGEQYF	TGTGCCAGCATGTCCTACGAGGTAGGCGAGCAGTACTTC
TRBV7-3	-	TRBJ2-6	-	CASSPETGANVLTF	TGTGCCAGCAGCCCCGAGACTGGGGCCAACGTCCTGACTTTC
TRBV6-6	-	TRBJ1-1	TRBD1	CASSKTGVAEAFF	TGTGCCAGCAGTAAGACAGGGGTGGCTGAAGCTTTCTTT
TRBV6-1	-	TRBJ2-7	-	CASSEGEIYEQYF	TGTGCCAGCAGTGAAGGGGAGATCTACGAGCAGTACTTC
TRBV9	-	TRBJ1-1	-	CASSGRDTYTEAFF	TGTGCCAGCAGCGGCCGGGACACCTACACTGAAGCTTTCTTT
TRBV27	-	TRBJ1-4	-	CASSPRHPTNEKLFF	TGTGCCAGCAGTCCCCGACACCCAACTAATGAAAAACTGTTTTTT
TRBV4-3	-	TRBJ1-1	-	CASSQAITANTEAFF	TGCGCCAGCAGCCAAGCTATAACAGCGAACACTGAAGCTTTCTTT
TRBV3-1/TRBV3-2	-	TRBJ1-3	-	CASSALGSGNTIYF	TGTGCCAGCAGCGCCCTCGGCTCTGGAAACACCATATATTTT
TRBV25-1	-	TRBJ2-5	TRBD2	CASSESGVPKETQYF	TGTGCCAGCAGTGAGAGCGGGGTGCCGAAAGAGACCCAGTACTTC